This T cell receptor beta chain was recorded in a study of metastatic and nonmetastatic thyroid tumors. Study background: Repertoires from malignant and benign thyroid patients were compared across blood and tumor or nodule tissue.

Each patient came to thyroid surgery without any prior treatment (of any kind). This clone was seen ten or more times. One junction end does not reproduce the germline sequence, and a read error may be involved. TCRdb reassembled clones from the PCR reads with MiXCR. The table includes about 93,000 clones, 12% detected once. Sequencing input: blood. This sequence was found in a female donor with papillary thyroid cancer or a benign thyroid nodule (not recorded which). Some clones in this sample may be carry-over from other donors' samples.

DNA of the CDR3: TGTGCCAGCAGCTTTGCAGGAGGCAATCGGCCCCAGCATTTT. Its protein is CASSFAGGNRPQHF. The chain couples TRBV5-5 to TRBJ1-5; D gene uncertain. Germline lookup yields CDR1 SGHKS and CDR2 YYEKEE (reference sequence). The CDR3 sequence is 14 residues long.